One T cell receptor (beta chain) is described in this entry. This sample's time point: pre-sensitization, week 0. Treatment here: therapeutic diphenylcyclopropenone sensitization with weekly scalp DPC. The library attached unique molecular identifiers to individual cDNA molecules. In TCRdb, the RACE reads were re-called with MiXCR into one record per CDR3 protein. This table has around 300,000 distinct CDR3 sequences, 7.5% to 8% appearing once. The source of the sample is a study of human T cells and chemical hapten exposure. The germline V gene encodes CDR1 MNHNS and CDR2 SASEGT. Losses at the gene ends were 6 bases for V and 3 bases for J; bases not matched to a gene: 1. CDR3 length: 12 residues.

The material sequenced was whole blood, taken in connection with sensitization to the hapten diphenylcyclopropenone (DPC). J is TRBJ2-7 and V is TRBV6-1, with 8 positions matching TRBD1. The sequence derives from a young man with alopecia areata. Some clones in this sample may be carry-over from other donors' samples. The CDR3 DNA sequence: TGTGCCAGCAGGGACAGGGTCTACGAGCAGTACTTC. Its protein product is CASRDRVYEQYF.